The T cell receptor (beta chain) under discussion was sequenced for a study of control samples from healthy donors and cancer patients. The data were produced by immunoSEQ multiplex PCR, yet TCRdb's version contains in-frame clones alone and is incomplete. The top ten clones hold 5% to 8% of a sample with 25,000 to 35,000 clones, roughly 94% of them seen once. Per the germline V gene, CDR1 is SEHNR and CDR2 is FQNEAQ (reference sequence). Trimming took off 11 bases at V and 7 bases at J, with 20 bases between the two ends. The CDR3 runs to 14 residues. The TCR originated in a man between 60 and 70 years old in good health. This chain uses TRBV7-9 with TRBJ2-2; D unresolved. The sequenced sample consisted of blood. CDR3 DNA sequence: TGTGCCTACCTCATTTCCTTCGATGGCGGGGAGCTGTTTTTT. This gives the protein CAYLISFDGGELFF. The full variable domain, its missing parts supplied by reference TRBV7-9 and TRBJ2-2, is DTGVSQNPRHKITKRGQNVTFRCDPISEHNRLYWYRQTLGQGPEFLTYFQNEAQLEKSRLLSDRFSAERPKGSFSTLEIQRTEQGDSAMYLCAYLISFDGGELFFGEGSRLTVL.